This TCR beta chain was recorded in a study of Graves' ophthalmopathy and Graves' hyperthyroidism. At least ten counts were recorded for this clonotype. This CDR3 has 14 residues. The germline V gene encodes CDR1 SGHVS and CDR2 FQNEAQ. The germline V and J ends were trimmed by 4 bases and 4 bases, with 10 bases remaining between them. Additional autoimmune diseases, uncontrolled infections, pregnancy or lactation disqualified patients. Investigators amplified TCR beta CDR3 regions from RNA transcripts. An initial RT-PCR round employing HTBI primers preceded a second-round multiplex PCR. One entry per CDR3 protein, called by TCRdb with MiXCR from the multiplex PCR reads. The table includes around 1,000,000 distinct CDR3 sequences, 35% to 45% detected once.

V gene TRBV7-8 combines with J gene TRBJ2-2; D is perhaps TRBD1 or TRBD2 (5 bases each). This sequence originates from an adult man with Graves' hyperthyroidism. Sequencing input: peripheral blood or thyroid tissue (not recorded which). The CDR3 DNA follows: TGTGCCAGCAGCTCGGGACCCCGCACCGGGGAGCTGTTTTTT. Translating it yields CASSSGPRTGELFF. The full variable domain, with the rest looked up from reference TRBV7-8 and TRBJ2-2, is GAGVSQSPRYKVAKRGQDVALRCDPISGHVSLFWYQQALGQGPEFLTYFQNEAQLDKSGLPSDRFFAERPEGSVSTLKIQRTQQEDSAVYLCASSSGPRTGELFFGEGSRLTVL.